Listed here are 28 T cell receptor beta chains from one sample, sequenced in a study of cytomegalovirus exposure and HLA in healthy donors. The PCR employed 60 Vbeta primers together with 13 Jbeta primers. The method was immunoSEQ multiplex PCR; TCRdb's version includes in-frame clones alone and lacks a portion of them. The data hold about 120,000 clones, with 50% to 65% observed a single time. Sequencing was performed on PBMCs. The receptors were gathered from a man aged 35-49 years in good health and CMV-seropositive.

The rearrangement joins TRBV11-2 to TRBJ2-3; 13 nucleotides match TRBD2. The CDR3 is 15 residues long. The germline V gene has CDR1 SGHAT and CDR2 FQNNGV. The V gene end was trimmed by 6 bases and the J gene end by 6 bases; junction bases not matched to a gene: 6. CDR3 region: CASSIGLAGADTQYF. The CDR3 DNA is TGTGCCAGCAGTATTGGACTAGCGGGGGCGGATACGCAGTATTTT. Based on the CDR3 plus reference TRBV11-2 and TRBJ2-3, the full variable domain is EAGVAQSPRYKIIEKRQSVAFWCNPISGHATLYWYQQILGQGPKLLIQFQNNGVVDDSQLPKDRFSAERLKGVDSTLKIQPAKLEDSAVYLCASSIGLAGADTQYFGPGTRLTVL.

J is TRBJ1-2 and V is TRBV2; TRBD1 aligns across 9 bases. CDR3 length equals 15 residues. The V gene's germline CDR1 is SNHLY and CDR2 FYNNEI. V trimming: 6 bases; J trimming: 4 bases; junction bases outside the gene matches: 9. For the CDR3, the DNA is TGTGCCAGCAGCGCTGGACAGGGGAACATCTATGGCTACACCTTC. Amino acid sequence: CASSAGQGNIYGYTF.

V and J are TRBV28 and TRBJ2-7; D perhaps matches TRBD1 (5 bases). Trimming cost V 6 bases and J 0 bases, with 12 bases left between them. The CDR3 contains 14 residues. In germline, CDR1 is MDHEN, CDR2 SYDVKM. CDR3 protein: CASSPDIISYEQYF. CDR3 nucleotide sequence: TGTGCCAGCAGCCCGGACATAATCTCCTACGAGCAGTACTTC.

This chain connects TRBV5-1 to TRBJ2-7; D not resolved. CDR3 length equals 15 residues. The germline V and J ends were trimmed by 0 bases and 5 bases, with 15 bases remaining between them. Germline V gives CDR1 SGHRS, CDR2 YFSETQ. DNA of the CDR3: TGCGCCAGCAGCTTGGCTCAGGAACTCATCGACGAGCAGTACTTC. This encodes CASSLAQELIDEQYF.

V is TRBV19 and J is TRBJ1-5; 8 bases align to TRBD1. The CDR3 covers 14 residues. CDR1 LNHDA and CDR2 SQIVND come from the germline V gene (reference sequence). V shed 1 base, J shed 4 bases, and the junction held 0 bases outside the gene matches. The CDR3 DNA reads as TGTGCCAGTAGTATAGGGACAGGGAATCAGCCCCAGCATTTT. Amino acid sequence: CASSIGTGNQPQHF.

The chain carries TRBV5-1 and TRBJ2-7; TRBD1 might be the D (6 bases). Germline V gene lookup returns CDR1 SGHRS and CDR2 YFSETQ. Trimming pared 4 bases from V and 4 bases from J, leaving 12 bases between. The CDR3 has 13 amino acids. The CDR3 protein is CASSVIQGYEQYF. CDR3 nucleotide sequence: TGCGCCAGCAGCGTAATACAGGGATACGAGCAGTACTTC.

This clone was seen more than once but under ten times. The chain joins TRBV25-1 to TRBJ1-1, with TRBD1 identical over 8 bases. The CDR3 totals 16 residues. Germline lookup yields CDR1 MGHDK and CDR2 SYGVNS. The trim removed 5 bases at V and 6 bases at J, leaving 14 bases unmatched. The CDR3 is CASSTGQAGADAEAFF. The CDR3 DNA reads as TGTGCCAGCAGTACGGGACAGGCGGGGGCTGACGCTGAAGCTTTCTTT.

V and J are TRBV5-8 and TRBJ2-3; TRBD2 matches at 7 bases. V gave up 1 base and J gave up 2 bases; unmatched junction bases: 1. There are 14 residues in the CDR3. The germline V gene encodes CDR1 SGHTS and CDR2 YDEGEE. DNA for the CDR3: TGTGCCAGCAGCTTGAGGGACTACACAGATACGCAGTATTTT. This codes for CASSLRDYTDTQYF.

V is TRBV7-2 and J is TRBJ1-6; TRBD1 might be the D (5 bases). The CDR3 loop spans 15 amino acids. Germline assignment: CDR1 SGHTA and CDR2 FQGNSA. V lost 1 base and J lost 8, with 12 bases in between. Written as DNA, the CDR3 is TGTGCCAGCAGCTTAGTTTCGGGGGTGGATTCACCCCTCCACTTT. Its translation: CASSLVSGVDSPLHF.

This clone occurred a few times. The chain has TRBV5-1 and TRBJ2-5, with TRBD1 as a possible D gene (6 bases). V lost 2 bases and J 4 bases, leaving 12 bases between the germline ends. This CDR3 has 14 residues. CDR1 SGHRS and CDR2 YFSETQ come from the germline V gene. CDR3 nucleotides: TGCGCCAGCAGCTTTGGGGGCGTCGCAGAGACCCAGTACTTC. It encodes CASSFGGVAETQYF.

This chain connects TRBV4-3 to TRBJ2-7, with no clear D. This CDR3 is built from 14 residues. Trimming pared 0 bases from V and 5 bases from J, leaving 11 bases between. The germline V gene has CDR1 LGHNA and CDR2 YSLEER. The CDR3 spells CASSQDMQVNEQYF. The CDR3, as DNA: TGCGCCAGCAGCCAAGATATGCAGGTTAACGAGCAGTACTTC.

The rearrangement links TRBV11-2 to TRBJ2-7; TRBD1 aligns across 8 bases. Per germline, CDR1 SGHAT and CDR2 FQNNGV. The CDR3 extends over 17 amino acids. V was pared by 0 bases and J by 2 bases, with 9 bases of the junction left unmatched. CDR3 nucleotides: TGTGCCAGCAGCTTAGATCCAGGGACAGGTTTTACCTACGAGCAGTACTTC. Protein: CASSLDPGTGFTYEQYF. Combining the CDR3 with reference TRBV11-2 and TRBJ2-7 gives the whole variable domain EAGVAQSPRYKIIEKRQSVAFWCNPISGHATLYWYQQILGQGPKLLIQFQNNGVVDDSQLPKDRFSAERLKGVDSTLKIQPAKLEDSAVYLCASSLDPGTGFTYEQYFGPGTRLTVT.

There are a few counts of this clone. The rearrangement uses TRBV6-6 and TRBJ2-5; possibly TRBD1 for D (5 bases). The V end was cut by 7 bases, the J end by 4 bases, with 10 bases between. The CDR3 runs 12 residues. Germline V gene sequence: CDR1 MNHNY, CDR2 SVGAGI (reference sequence). CDR3 bases: TGTGCCAGCACCTCGGACATAGAGACCCAGTACTTC. It is translated as CASTSDIETQYF.

This sequence joins TRBV19 and TRBJ1-1; tentatively, D is TRBD1 (5 bases). Germline CDR1 LNHDA, CDR2 SQIVND (reference sequence). Trimming removed 9 bases from V and 4 bases from J, with 15 bases in between. This CDR3 has 13 amino acids. CDR3 DNA: TGTGCCAGCAGGGATGCGAAGGGCACTGAAGCTTTCTTT. Translation: CASRDAKGTEAFF.

This chain joins TRBV10-3 and TRBJ2-7; TRBD1 matches 8 bases. The trim removed 6 bases at V and 0 bases at J, leaving 4 bases unmatched. This CDR3 is built from 14 residues. CDR1 is ENHRY, CDR2 SYGVKD, per germline. This CDR3 is CAIRPGQDSYEQYF. The CDR3 coding sequence is TGTGCCATCAGACCGGGACAGGACTCCTACGAGCAGTACTTC.

The V and J genes are TRBV29-1 and TRBJ2-5; TRBD2 matches at 7 bases. The CDR3 contains 13 residues. The trim removed 3 bases at V and 7 bases at J, leaving 8 bases unmatched. The germline V gene encodes CDR1 SQVTM and CDR2 ANQGSEA. The CDR3 DNA is TGCAGCGTTGACGTAGCGGGTAGGGGGACCCAGTACTTC. It is translated as CSVDVAGRGTQYF.

This chain joins TRBV4-2 and TRBJ2-5, with 7 bases fitting TRBD1. J was trimmed by 5 bases and V by 4 bases; bases with no gene match: 10. Per the germline V gene, CDR1 is LGHNA and CDR2 is YNFKEQ. This CDR3 spans 15 amino acids. This CDR3 reads CASSREGQASETQYF. The CDR3 coding sequence is TGTGCCAGCAGCCGGGAAGGACAGGCTAGTGAGACCCAGTACTTC.

The rearrangement joins TRBV6-1 to TRBJ1-4; no clear D. Looked up from germline, CDR1 is MNHNS and CDR2 is SASEGT. CDR3 size: 15 residues. V lost 0 bases and J lost 8, with 13 bases in between. The CDR3 here is CASSEATGSLEKLFF. CDR3 in DNA: TGTGCCAGCAGTGAAGCTACGGGGTCGTTAGAAAAACTGTTTTTT.

V and J are TRBV5-1 and TRBJ1-2; a possible D gene is TRBD1 (5 bases). There are 14 residues in the CDR3. The germline V gene has CDR1 SGHRS and CDR2 YFSETQ. Deletions cut 0 bases from V and 6 bases from J, with 12 bases between. The CDR3, as DNA: TGCGCCAGCAGCTTGGCAGACAGCGCGGATGGCTACACCTTC. Translated, it gives CASSLADSADGYTF.

The gene calls are TRBV30 and TRBJ2-5, with 7 bases identical to TRBD2. The junction had 10 bases not matched to a gene; V was cut back by 1 base and J by 5 bases. The germline gives CDR1 GTSNPN, CDR2 SVGIG (reference sequence). The CDR3 runs 15 residues. Written as DNA, the CDR3 is TGTGCCTGGAGTGGGGGCGGGAGTTTTGCTGAGACCCAGTACTTC. Its protein product is CAWSGGGSFAETQYF.

V usage is TRBV6-5 and J usage is TRBJ2-7; possible D gene TRBD1, 6 bases. The CDR3 loop spans 15 amino acids. Germline V gene sequence: CDR1 MNHEY, CDR2 SVGAGI. The germline V and J ends were trimmed by 2 bases and 3 bases, with 14 bases remaining between them. Written as DNA, the CDR3 is TGTGCCAGCAGTTACGTGACAGGAAGTTTCTACGAGCAGTACTTC. Protein: CASSYVTGSFYEQYF.

This clone was detected once. CDR3: CASSYRGEQFF. Written as DNA, the CDR3 is TGTGCCAGCAGTTATCGCGGTGAGCAGTTCTTC. V is TRBV6-5 and J is TRBJ2-1; no firm D call. Germline-derived CDR1 and CDR2 are MNHEY and SVGAGI. Trimming shortened V by 3 bases and J by 9 bases, and 6 bases separated the two germline ends. CDR3 length: 11 amino acids.

The V call is TRBV7-9, the J call TRBJ1-5; D is undetermined. V was cut by 1 base and J by 2 bases, with 12 bases left in between. The length of the CDR3 is 16 residues. Germline V gives CDR1 SEHNR, CDR2 FQNEAQ (reference sequence). The CDR3 protein is CASSLGRGSGNQPQHF. The CDR3 DNA reads TGTGCCAGCAGCTTAGGGAGAGGGAGTGGCAATCAGCCCCAGCATTTT.

CDR3 sequence: CASRNLAGGVYEQYF. DNA of the CDR3: TGTGCCAGCAGAAACCTAGCGGGGGGTGTCTACGAGCAGTACTTC. The chain combines TRBV27 with TRBJ2-7; 11 bases map to TRBD2. The length of the CDR3 is 15 residues. CDR1 is MNHEY, CDR2 SMNVEV, per germline (reference sequence). V lost 6 bases, J lost 3 bases, and 7 bases stayed unmatched.

V usage is TRBV7-9 and J usage is TRBJ1-6, with 9 bases aligning to TRBD1. This CDR3 has 17 residues. V lost 7 bases, J lost 6 bases, and 13 bases stayed unmatched. Germline V gene lookup returns CDR1 SEHNR and CDR2 FQNEAQ (reference sequence). The CDR3 region is CASTIRDRDRVNSPLHF. The DNA of the CDR3 is TGTGCCAGCACAATTAGAGACCGGGACAGGGTTAATTCACCCCTCCACTTT.

The chain is built from TRBV4-3 and TRBJ2-1; TRBD2 agrees at 10 bases. The germline V gene has CDR1 LGHNA and CDR2 YSLEER. The CDR3 loop spans 19 amino acids. The V and J ends lost 0 bases and 8 bases, in that order; junction bases with no gene match: 16. CDR3 region: CASSQEAPVGSGRGDEQFF. The CDR3 DNA follows: TGCGCCAGCAGCCAAGAAGCCCCCGTAGGGAGCGGGAGGGGGGATGAGCAGTTCTTC.

This chain joins TRBV6-5 and TRBJ1-2; 8 bases fit TRBD1. CDR3 size: 14 residues. The V and J ends lost 6 bases and 4 bases, in that order; junction bases with no gene match: 7. The germline V gene has CDR1 MNHEY and CDR2 SVGAGI. The CDR3 DNA reads TGTGCCAGCAGAAAACAGGGGGGGGCCTATGGCTACACCTTC. Translation gives CASRKQGGAYGYTF.

V and J are TRBV7-3 and TRBJ2-1; 7 bases fit TRBD1. CDR1 and CDR2 (germline): SGHTA, FQGTGA. CDR3 length: 16 amino acids. V lost 4 bases, J lost 0 bases, and 6 bases stayed unmatched. The CDR3 loop is CASSSGQPSSYNEQFF. For the CDR3, the DNA is TGTGCCAGCAGCTCGGGACAGCCTAGCTCCTACAATGAGCAGTTCTTC.